The clone carrying this T cell receptor (beta chain) was detected a few times. Its target is not known. The data originate from a study of T cells in localized non-small cell lung cancer. Study-wide findings and caveats: Adjacent lung exhibited a median of around 60 among the 100 most abundant tumor clones. Tumor samples were not multi-region, leaving intratumor heterogeneity unexcluded.

Using immunoSEQ multiplex PCR, the repertoire was profiled, and TCRdb retains in-frame clones only, with some absent. This table has around 130,000 clones, 70% to 90% appearing once. The TCR originated in a female donor older than 55 with stage I lung adenocarcinoma. The sample consisted of peripheral blood, taken before any cancer treatment.

CDR3 protein: CAISESRSRDTQYF. As DNA, the CDR3 is TGTGCCATCAGTGAGTCGAGGTCGAGAGATACGCAGTATTTT. This chain joins TRBV10-3 and TRBJ2-3, with D unclear. Trimming left V 0 bases short and J 5 bases short, with 9 bases between. CDR1 is ENHRY, CDR2 SYGVKD, per germline. The CDR3 has 14 amino acids.